The 32 T cell receptor beta chains reported below all come from one sample, sequenced in a study of cytomegalovirus exposure and HLA in healthy donors. The PCR employed 60 Vbeta primers together with 13 Jbeta primers. Profiled with immunoSEQ multiplex PCR; TCRdb holds only in-frame clones, not every one. The data show 160,000 or so clones, around 78% seen once. Material: PBMCs. These receptors all stem from a middle-aged woman in good health and CMV-seronegative.

CDR3 loop: CASSEGARGEAFF. The CDR3 coding sequence is TGTGCCAGCAGTGAAGGGGCGCGTGGAGAAGCTTTCTTT. V gene TRBV6-1 combines with J gene TRBJ1-1; D call uncertain. Germline V gene sequence: CDR1 MNHNS, CDR2 SASEGT. V dropped 1 base and J dropped 8 bases, with 11 bases sitting between them. The CDR3 is made up of 13 amino acids.

The table lists this clone with a count of one. V usage is TRBV29-1 and J usage is TRBJ2-7, with TRBD1 as a possible D gene (6 bases). The germline CDR1 and CDR2 sequences are SQVTM and ANQGSEA. Deletions cut 6 bases from V and 5 bases from J, with 11 bases between. The CDR3 has 11 amino acids. The CDR3 spells CSVEQGNEQYF. In nucleotides, the CDR3 is TGCAGCGTAGAACAGGGTAACGAGCAGTACTTC.

The chain combines TRBV18 with TRBJ1-4, with 9 bases fitting TRBD1. V dropped 1 base and J dropped 5; count of bases not matched to a gene: 11. Germline assignment: CDR1 KGHSH and CDR2 LQKENI. This CDR3 spans 18 amino acids. CDR3 loop: CASSPRQSQGASNEKLFF. The CDR3 DNA reads TGTGCCAGCTCACCACGACAGTCACAGGGGGCGTCGAATGAAAAACTGTTTTTT.

The CDR3 DNA is TGTGCCAGCAGTTACGACGGGTCTGGTGGAAACACCATATATTTT. This encodes CASSYDGSGGNTIYF. The chain recombines TRBV6-5 with TRBJ1-3; D is unresolved. In germline, CDR1 is MNHEY, CDR2 SVGAGI. The length of the CDR3 is 15 residues. V lost 2 bases and J lost 3, with 11 bases in between.

This clone was picked up a small number of times. The chain carries TRBV10-3 and TRBJ2-3; unclear D gene. Germline V gene lookup returns CDR1 ENHRY and CDR2 SYGVKD. This CDR3 is built from 15 residues. Deletions cut 0 bases from V and 1 base from J, with 8 bases between. The CDR3 loop is CAISESAEGTDTQYF. As DNA, the CDR3 is TGTGCCATCAGTGAGTCCGCGGAAGGCACAGATACGCAGTATTTT.

This clone was picked up a small number of times. The chain couples TRBV12-5 to TRBJ1-1; a possible D gene is TRBD1 (5 bases). V was pared by 7 bases and J by 1 base, with 10 bases between. Looked up from germline, CDR1 is LGHNT and CDR2 is FRNRAP. The length of the CDR3 is 13 residues. The CDR3: CASALGQNTEAFF. The CDR3 bases are TGTGCTAGTGCCCTCGGACAGAACACTGAAGCTTTCTTT.

This clone was observed a handful of times. J is TRBJ2-1 and V is TRBV2; D possibly corresponds to TRBD2 (6 bases). The germline CDR1 and CDR2 sequences are SNHLY and FYNNEI. This CDR3 comprises 13 residues. Deletions cut 0 bases from V and 12 bases from J, with 12 bases between. For the CDR3, the DNA is TGTGCCAGCAGTGAAGCGGGAGGAAGGGGGCAGTTCTTC. Its protein product is CASSEAGGRGQFF.

This sequence joins TRBV14 and TRBJ2-1; TRBD2 matches 9 bases. This CDR3 is 15 amino acids long. V was pared by 7 bases and J by 3 bases, with 7 bases of the junction left unmatched. Germline V CDR1 and CDR2: SGHDN, FVKESK. The CDR3 nucleotides read TGTGCCAGCACCCTTAGCGGGAGTCTCTACAATGAGCAGTTCTTC. Protein sequence: CASTLSGSLYNEQFF.

J is TRBJ1-5 and V is TRBV18; TRBD1 matches at 9 bases. With 3 bases clipped from V and 5 bases from J, the junction kept 5 bases outside the gene matches. CDR1 is KGHSH and CDR2 is LQKENI in the germline V gene. The CDR3 runs to 15 residues. CDR3 loop: CASSPEDRGDQPQHF. DNA for the CDR3: TGTGCCAGCTCACCCGAGGACAGGGGAGATCAGCCCCAGCATTTT. The full variable domain, completed using reference TRBV18 and TRBJ1-5, is NAGVMQNPRHLVRRRGQEARLRCSPMKGHSHVYWYRQLPEEGLKFMVYLQKENIIDESGMPKERFSAEFPKEGPSILRIQQVVRGDSAAYFCASSPEDRGDQPQHFGDGTRLSIL.

The chain carries TRBV2 and TRBJ1-2; no clear D gene. V lost 6 bases to trimming and J lost 5 bases, with 7 bases between them. Germline V gene sequence: CDR1 SNHLY, CDR2 FYNNEI. The CDR3 has 11 residues. CDR3 loop: CASRRDYGYTF. CDR3 nucleotides: TGTGCCAGCAGGCGGGATTATGGCTACACCTTC.

V gene TRBV19 combines with J gene TRBJ1-2; 9 bases line up with TRBD1. Germline CDR1 and CDR2: LNHDA and SQIVND (reference sequence). Trimming cost V 7 bases and J 5 bases; bases outside gene matches: 11. The CDR3 has 15 amino acids. DNA for the CDR3: TGTGCCAGTACCATACACGAGACAGGGGGTTATGGCTACACCTTC. Residues: CASTIHETGGYGYTF.

V gene TRBV2 combines with J gene TRBJ2-7, with 7 bases aligning to TRBD1. J lost 2 bases, V lost 7 bases, and 11 bases had no gene match. CDR1 and CDR2 (germline): SNHLY, FYNNEI. The CDR3 sequence is 15 residues long. CDR3 sequence: CASKGHGQGAYEQYF. CDR3 nucleotides: TGTGCCAGCAAAGGCCACGGGCAGGGGGCCTACGAGCAGTACTTC.

J is TRBJ2-5 and V is TRBV18; 8 bases fit TRBD2. V gave up 2 bases and J gave up 2 bases; unmatched junction bases: 7. The CDR3 is made up of 16 amino acids. Germline assignment: CDR1 KGHSH and CDR2 LQKENI. CDR3 sequence (DNA): TGTGCCAGCTCACCAACGGCGACTAGCGCACAAGAGACCCAGTACTTC. Its translation: CASSPTATSAQETQYF.

This clone was counted once. The chain couples TRBV6-1 to TRBJ1-1; D is perhaps TRBD1 (5 bases). V was shortened by 5 bases and J by 5 bases, with 18 bases between the two germline ends. The CDR3 has 15 residues. CDR1 is MNHNS, CDR2 SASEGT, per germline. CDR3 loop: CASSSSRGSGTEAFF. DNA of the CDR3: TGTGCCAGCAGTAGCTCAAGGGGATCCGGGACTGAAGCTTTCTTT.

This chain uses TRBV9 with TRBJ2-7; D possibly corresponds to TRBD2 (6 bases). V lost 3 bases and J 0 bases, leaving 22 bases between the germline ends. The CDR3 has 18 residues. CDR1 and CDR2 (germline): SGDLS, YYNGEE. CDR3 sequence: CASSAALARESFSYEQYF. CDR3 in DNA: TGTGCCAGCAGCGCCGCCTTAGCCCGGGAGTCCTTCTCCTACGAGCAGTACTTC.

This chain uses TRBV11-1 with TRBJ2-1, with TRBD2 matching 9 bases. Trimming removed 1 base from V and 0 bases from J; junction bases left unmatched: 7. Germline V CDR1 and CDR2: SGHAT, FQDESV (reference sequence). This CDR3 is built from 18 residues. The CDR3 DNA sequence: TGTGCCAGCAGCTTAGGGGAGCGGGAGGCGTCCTCCTACAATGAGCAGTTCTTC. Protein sequence: CASSLGEREASSYNEQFF.

This chain joins TRBV10-3 and TRBJ1-1; 7 bases fit TRBD1. V was clipped by 6 bases and J by 0 bases; unmatched bases: 4. The CDR3 extends over 14 amino acids. Germline V CDR1 and CDR2: ENHRY, SYGVKD. The CDR3 DNA follows: TGTGCCATCAGGAAGGGACAGATGAACACTGAAGCTTTCTTT. Translation gives CAIRKGQMNTEAFF.

Here the CDR3 DNA reads TGCGCCAGCAGCCAACAGGGAGCCACTGAAGCTTTCTTT. Protein: CASSQQGATEAFF. The V and J genes are TRBV5-1 and TRBJ1-1; perhaps TRBD1 as D (6 bases). The CDR3 extends over 13 amino acids. Germline values: CDR1 SGHRS, CDR2 YFSETQ. The V gene lost 4 bases and the J gene lost 4 bases, with 11 bases spanning the gap.

This clone came up a few times. The gene calls are TRBV5-6 and TRBJ2-1; TRBD2 is a possible D gene (5 bases). CDR1 is SGHDT and CDR2 is YYEEEE in the germline V gene. The CDR3 covers 15 residues. Trimming removed 2 bases from V and 5 bases from J, with 14 bases in between. CDR3 protein: CASSFYGSDHNEQFF. In DNA, the CDR3 is TGTGCCAGCAGCTTTTATGGGAGTGACCACAATGAGCAGTTCTTC.

V gene TRBV2 combines with J gene TRBJ2-1, with D uncertain. The CDR3 runs to 16 residues. Trimming left V 4 bases short and J 5 bases short, with 18 bases between. CDR1 is SNHLY and CDR2 is FYNNEI in the germline V gene. The CDR3 loop reads CASSGSLPPPNNEQFF. Written as DNA, the CDR3 is TGTGCCAGCAGTGGTTCACTTCCCCCCCCAAACAATGAGCAGTTCTTC.

The chain is built from TRBV25-1 and TRBJ2-5, with 7 bases matching TRBD1. The CDR3 totals 15 residues. Trimming took 2 bases from V and 3 from J; bases not matched to a gene: 6. The V gene's germline CDR1 is MGHDK and CDR2 SYGVNS. In DNA, the CDR3 is TGTGCCAGCAGTGAACGAAAGGGGGCCAAAGAGACCCAGTACTTC. It codes for CASSERKGAKETQYF.

This chain links TRBV6-1 with TRBJ2-4; 8 bases are a match to TRBD1. J was trimmed by 0 bases and V by 4 bases; bases with no gene match: 5. From germline, CDR1 is MNHNS and CDR2 SASEGT. CDR3 length: 16 amino acids. CDR3 coding DNA: TGTGCCAGCAGTGGTGGACAGGGTAGAGCCAAAAACATTCAGTACTTC. It codes for CASSGGQGRAKNIQYF.

The chain uses TRBV4-1 and TRBJ1-3; D perhaps matches TRBD1 (5 bases). V dropped 0 bases and J dropped 0 bases, with 12 bases sitting between them. The CDR3 is 17 residues long. CDR1 MGHRA and CDR2 YSYEKL come from the germline V gene. CDR3 nucleotides: TGCGCCAGCAGCCAAGATCGGGGGAAGAGCTCTGGAAACACCATATATTTT. Its translation is CASSQDRGKSSGNTIYF.

Only a few counts were recorded for this clone. This chain connects TRBV5-1 to TRBJ2-1; tentative D call: TRBD1 (6 bases). The CDR3 length is 14 residues. Per germline, CDR1 SGHRS and CDR2 YFSETQ. Between the trimmed V and J ends, which lost 2 bases and 6 bases, there was a span of 12 bases. DNA of the CDR3: TGCGCCAGCAGCTTCTCACAGGGCTTCAATGAGCAGTTCTTC. Its translation: CASSFSQGFNEQFF. The complete variable domain, with remaining parts taken from reference TRBV5-1 and TRBJ2-1, reads KAGVTQTPRYLIKTRGQQVTLSCSPISGHRSVSWYQQTPGQGLQFLFEYFSETQRNKGNFPGRFSGRQFSNSRSEMNVSTLELGDSALYLCASSFSQGFNEQFFGPGTRLTVL.

J is TRBJ2-1 and V is TRBV10-3; weak D call: TRBD2 (5 bases). The germline V gene has CDR1 ENHRY and CDR2 SYGVKD. The CDR3 is 11 amino acids. Trimming stripped 3 bases from V and 9 bases from J, with 6 bases between. CDR3 residues: CAISDGGEQFF. The CDR3 coding sequence is TGTGCCATCAGTGACGGAGGTGAGCAGTTCTTC.

The chain carries TRBV19 and TRBJ2-5; the D is unclear. The CDR3 has 16 amino acids. The germline V gene has CDR1 LNHDA and CDR2 SQIVND (reference sequence). Trimming removed 9 bases at V and 1 base at J, with 21 bases between. Here the CDR3 DNA reads TGTGCCAGCCACCCAACTACGGCCGGTTTCCAAGAGACCCAGTACTTC. Amino acids: CASHPTTAGFQETQYF.

The sample holds one count of this clone. The rearrangement joins TRBV30 to TRBJ2-5; the D is unclear. The CDR3 has 11 residues. The germline CDR1 and CDR2 sequences are GTSNPN and SVGIG (reference sequence). V was shortened by 1 base and J by 4 bases, with 4 bases between the two germline ends. CDR3 amino acids: CAWSGGETQYF. Written as DNA, the CDR3 is TGTGCCTGGAGTGGCGGAGAGACCCAGTACTTC.

The CDR3 spells CASSYNGTPDGYTF. CDR3 bases: TGTGCCAGCAGCTATAACGGGACACCGGATGGCTACACCTTC. The rearrangement links TRBV2 to TRBJ1-2; a weak D match, TRBD1 (6 bases). The CDR3 is made up of 14 amino acids. The germline V gene has CDR1 SNHLY and CDR2 FYNNEI. The V and J ends lost 6 bases and 6 bases respectively, with 17 bases between them.

This chain links TRBV4-1 with TRBJ2-3; D not resolved. The CDR3 has 16 amino acids. CDR1 is MGHRA and CDR2 is YSYEKL in the germline V gene. Trimming took 0 bases from V and 0 from J, leaving 10 bases between them. CDR3: CASSQETGPSTDTQYF. The CDR3 DNA reads as TGCGCCAGCAGCCAAGAAACGGGTCCTAGCACAGATACGCAGTATTTT.

The J gene is TRBJ1-4, the V gene TRBV7-8, with D uncertain. Germline V gene data show CDR1 as SGHVS and CDR2 as FQNEAQ. Trimming took off 6 bases at V and 5 bases at J, with 7 bases between the two ends. The CDR3 length is 12 residues. The CDR3 here is CASRGENEKLFF. The DNA for the CDR3 is TGTGCCAGCAGGGGAGAAAATGAAAAACTGTTTTTT.

This clone turned up a few times. The gene calls are TRBV5-4 and TRBJ1-4; 9 bases map to TRBD1. This CDR3 comprises 17 residues. Germline V gene lookup returns CDR1 SGHNT and CDR2 YYREEE (reference sequence). V lost 4 bases to trimming and J lost 1 base; unmatched junction nucleotides: 8. The CDR3 sequence is CASSRNGQGRTNEKLFF. Here the CDR3 DNA reads TGTGCCAGCAGCCGAAACGGACAGGGGAGAACTAATGAAAAACTGTTTTTT.

This chain uses TRBV11-3 with TRBJ2-5; 10 nucleotides agree with TRBD2. Germline V gives CDR1 SGHNT, CDR2 YENEEA. V was clipped by 1 base and J by 5 bases; unmatched bases: 4. The CDR3 spans 15 residues. CDR3 sequence: CASSLGSGRGETQYF. The CDR3 nucleotides read TGTGCCAGCAGCTTAGGGAGCGGGAGGGGGGAGACCCAGTACTTC.